This is a list of T cell receptor beta chains from one sample in a study of blood T cell repertoires in COVID-19. Sequencing used immunoSEQ multiplex PCR; TCRdb keeps in-frame clones, though not all of them. Of about 30,000 clones detected, about 90% appear once; the ten largest clones hold approximately 2.5%. The sequencing input was peripheral blood. The source is a man in his fifties or sixties with active COVID-19. Each CDR3 is given with its conserved first and last residue. A D gene is named only where the DNA matches it firmly. The size entry is marked missing in some rows and otherwise reads once, few, many or a size class.

j_gene | d_gene | v_gene | abundance | CDR3aa | CDR3nt
TRBJ2-3 | NA | TRBV10-1 | NA | CASSEQGGATDTQYF | TGCGCCAGCAGTGAGCAAGGAGGGGCCACAGATACGCAGTATTTT
TRBJ1-2 | NA | TRBV27 | once | CASSLNQGRDGYTF | TGTGCCAGCAGTTTAAATCAGGGAAGGGATGGCTACACCTTC
TRBJ2-3 | NA | TRBV7-9 | NA | CASSLELTDTQYF | TGTGCCAGCAGCTTAGAACTCACAGATACGCAGTATTTT
TRBJ2-5 | TRBD2 | TRBV19 | NA | CASSMTSRETQYF | TGTGCCAGTAGTATGACTAGCCGAGAGACCCAGTACTTC
TRBJ1-5 | NA | TRBV28 | NA | CASSFGTQPQHF | TGTGCCAGCAGTTTTGGCACTCAGCCCCAGCATTTT
TRBJ1-2 | TRBD1 | TRBV10-3 | NA | CAISTGTNYGYTF | TGTGCCATCTCGACAGGGACCAACTATGGCTACACCTTC
TRBJ2-7 | TRBD1 | TRBV19 | NA | CASSPPGQGVYEQYF | TGTGCCAGTAGTCCACCGGGACAGGGGGTCTACGAGCAGTACTTC
TRBJ2-3 | TRBD2 | TRBV7-9 | NA | CASSLRLAGRTDTQYF | TGTGCCAGCAGCTTACGACTAGCGGGACGGACAGATACGCAGTATTTT
TRBJ2-5 | NA | TRBV18 | NA | CASSPGGQETQYF | TGTGCCAGCTCACCGGGGGGACAAGAGACCCAGTACTTC
TRBJ1-2 | NA | TRBV12-5 | NA | CANGIYGYTF | TGTGCTAATGGCATCTATGGCTACACCTTC
TRBJ1-2 | NA | TRBV6-8 | NA | CASSYHGVGYTF | TGTGCCAGCAGTTATCACGGGGTGGGCTACACCTTC
TRBJ2-1 | TRBD2 | TRBV11-2 | NA | CASSAGTSGGAIAYNEQFF | TGTGCCAGCAGCGCCGGGACTAGCGGGGGGGCCATTGCCTACAATGAGCAGTTCTTC
TRBJ2-1 | TRBD1 | TRBV19 | once | CASSIALDRENYNEQFF | TGTGCCAGTAGTATAGCCCTGGACAGGGAGAACTACAATGAGCAGTTCTTC
TRBJ2-5 | NA | TRBV2 | NA | CASTATVQETQYF | TGTGCCAGCACTGCGACAGTCCAAGAGACCCAGTACTTC
TRBJ1-1 | TRBD1 | TRBV3-1/TRBV3-2 | NA | CASSQEGYQGETFF | TGTGCCAGCAGCCAAGAAGGATACCAGGGGGAGACTTTCTTT
TRBJ2-7 | NA | TRBV28 | NA | CASSFESNEQYF | TGTGCCAGCAGTTTCGAGTCGAACGAGCAGTACTTC
TRBJ1-1 | TRBD1 | TRBV11-2 | NA | CASSLTGDRGTEAFF | TGTGCCAGCAGCTTAACCGGAGACAGGGGGACTGAAGCTTTCTTT
TRBJ1-6 | NA | TRBV7-9 | NA | CASREETGSYNSPLHF | TGTGCCAGCAGGGAAGAAACAGGCTCCTATAATTCACCCCTCCACTTT
TRBJ2-7 | NA | TRBV4-1 | NA | CASSQDAVPHEQYF | TGCGCCAGCAGCCAAGATGCAGTCCCCCACGAGCAGTACTTC
TRBJ2-7 | TRBD1 | TRBV18 | NA | CASSDRASYEQYF | TGTGCCAGCTCGGACAGGGCCTCCTACGAGCAGTACTTC
TRBJ2-3 | TRBD1 | TRBV18 | once | CASSRDRDDTQYF | TGTGCCAGCTCTCGGGACAGGGATGATACGCAGTATTTT
TRBJ1-1 | NA | TRBV27 | NA | CASSLAGAGNTEAFF | TGTGCCAGCAGTTTGGCAGGGGCGGGGAACACTGAAGCTTTCTTT
TRBJ2-7 | NA | TRBV11-2 | NA | CASSLGRVTYEQYF | TGTGCCAGCAGCTTAGGCAGGGTGACCTACGAGCAGTACTTC
TRBJ1-2 | NA | TRBV3-1/TRBV3-2 | NA | CASSQDLNRGYTF | TGTGCCAGCAGCCAAGATTTAAATCGGGGCTACACCTTC
TRBJ1-2 | TRBD1 | TRBV5-6 | NA | CASHRTGNYGYTF | TGTGCCAGCCACAGGACAGGGAACTATGGCTACACCTTC
TRBJ2-2 | NA | TRBV3-1/TRBV3-2 | NA | CASSHRDSGTGELFF | TGTGCCAGCAGCCACCGGGACAGCGGGACCGGGGAGCTGTTTTTT
TRBJ1-2 | TRBD1 | TRBV6-1 | NA | CASSEDRGLDGYTF | TGTGCCAGCAGTGAAGACAGGGGGCTCGATGGCTACACCTTC
TRBJ1-3 | NA | TRBV6-1 | NA | CASSEEGGGSGNTIYF | TGTGCCAGCAGTGAAGAAGGGGGAGGGTCTGGAAACACCATATATTTT
TRBJ2-1 | TRBD2 | TRBV27 | NA | CASSSSGGYNEQFF | TGTGCCAGCAGTTCAAGCGGGGGGTACAATGAGCAGTTCTTC
TRBJ2-7 | NA | TRBV5-1 | NA | CASSLADNRVYEQYF | TGCGCCAGCAGCTTGGCCGACAACAGGGTTTACGAGCAGTACTTC
TRBJ1-1 | NA | TRBV3-1/TRBV3-2 | few | CASSQGQRAFF | TGTGCCAGCAGCCAAGGTCAGCGAGCTTTCTTT
TRBJ1-2 | TRBD1 | TRBV10-3 | once | CAISESGQDSGYTF | TGTGCCATCAGTGAGTCGGGACAGGATTCTGGCTACACCTTC
TRBJ2-3 | NA | TRBV20-1 | NA | CSASRTNTDTQYF | TGCAGTGCTAGTAGGACTAACACAGATACGCAGTATTTT
TRBJ1-1 | NA | TRBV13 | NA | CASSLDRNTEAFF | TGTGCCAGCAGCTTAGACAGGAACACTGAAGCTTTCTTT
TRBJ1-4 | NA | TRBV23-1 | NA | CASSRDRPSPNEKLFF | TGCGCCAGCAGTCGCGACAGGCCCTCACCTAATGAAAAACTGTTTTTT
TRBJ2-6 | NA | TRBV4-2 | NA | CASSQGDQGSGANVLTF | TGTGCCAGCAGCCAAGGGGACCAGGGGTCTGGGGCCAACGTCCTGACTTTC
TRBJ1-6 | NA | TRBV6-4 | NA | CASSEGGGNSPLHF | TGTGCCAGCAGTGAGGGGGGGGGTAATTCACCCCTCCACTTT
TRBJ2-1 | TRBD1 | TRBV6-5 | NA | CASTPGTGYNEQFF | TGTGCCAGCACCCCCGGGACAGGGTACAATGAGCAGTTCTTC
TRBJ1-1 | NA | TRBV5-1 | NA | CASSLRGGEIGNTEAFF | TGCGCCAGCAGCTTGAGGGGCGGGGAAATCGGGAACACTGAAGCTTTCTTT
TRBJ2-7 | NA | TRBV7-2 | few | CASSLARGYEQYF | TGTGCCAGCAGCTTAGCGCGTGGTTACGAGCAGTACTTC